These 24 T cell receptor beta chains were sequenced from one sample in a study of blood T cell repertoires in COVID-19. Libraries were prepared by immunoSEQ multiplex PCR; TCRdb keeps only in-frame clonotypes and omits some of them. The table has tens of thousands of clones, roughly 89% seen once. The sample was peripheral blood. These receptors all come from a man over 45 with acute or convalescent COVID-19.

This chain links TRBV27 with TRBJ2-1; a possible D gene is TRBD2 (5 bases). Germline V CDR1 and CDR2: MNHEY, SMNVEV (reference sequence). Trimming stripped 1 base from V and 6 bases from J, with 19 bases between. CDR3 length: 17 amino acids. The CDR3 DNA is TGTGCCAGCAGTTTATTTTTGGGCCCTAGGGCGGGCAATGAGCAGTTCTTC. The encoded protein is CASSLFLGPRAGNEQFF.

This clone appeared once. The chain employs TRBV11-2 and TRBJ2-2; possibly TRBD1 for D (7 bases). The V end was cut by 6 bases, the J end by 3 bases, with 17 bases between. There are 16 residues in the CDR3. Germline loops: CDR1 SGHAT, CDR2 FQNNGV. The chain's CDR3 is CASSRTGEVDTGELFF. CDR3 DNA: TGTGCCAGCAGTCGCACAGGGGAGGTGGACACCGGGGAGCTGTTTTTT.

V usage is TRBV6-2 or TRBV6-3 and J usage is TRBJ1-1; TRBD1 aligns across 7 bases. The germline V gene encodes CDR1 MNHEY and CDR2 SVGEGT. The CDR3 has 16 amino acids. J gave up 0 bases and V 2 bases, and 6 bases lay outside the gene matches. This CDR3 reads CASSYSEGQLNTEAFF. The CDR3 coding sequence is TGTGCCAGCAGTTACAGCGAGGGACAGCTGAACACTGAAGCTTTCTTT.

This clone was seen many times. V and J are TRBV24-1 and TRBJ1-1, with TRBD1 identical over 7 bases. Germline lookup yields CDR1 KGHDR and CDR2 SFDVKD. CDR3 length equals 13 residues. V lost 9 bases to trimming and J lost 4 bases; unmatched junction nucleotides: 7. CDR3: CATQETGFTEAFF. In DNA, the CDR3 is TGTGCCACCCAAGAGACAGGGTTCACTGAAGCTTTCTTT.

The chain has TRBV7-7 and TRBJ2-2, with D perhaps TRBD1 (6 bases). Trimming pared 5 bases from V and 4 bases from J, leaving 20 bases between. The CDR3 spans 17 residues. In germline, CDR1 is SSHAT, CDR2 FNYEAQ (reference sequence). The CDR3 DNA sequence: TGTGCCAGCAGCCTATACTCTGGGGGCGCACCCACCGGGGAGCTGTTTTTT. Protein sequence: CASSLYSGGAPTGELFF.

For the CDR3, the DNA is TGTGCCAGCAGCCAAGCCCCAGCTAGCGGGGGGTCCTACGAGCAGTACTTC. It translates to CASSQAPASGGSYEQYF. The J gene is TRBJ2-7, the V gene TRBV3-1 (or the pseudogene TRBV3-2); 11 positions match TRBD2. The germline gives CDR1 LGHDT, CDR2 YNNKEL (reference sequence). J was trimmed by 1 base and V by 1 base; bases with no gene match: 6. CDR3 length equals 17 residues.

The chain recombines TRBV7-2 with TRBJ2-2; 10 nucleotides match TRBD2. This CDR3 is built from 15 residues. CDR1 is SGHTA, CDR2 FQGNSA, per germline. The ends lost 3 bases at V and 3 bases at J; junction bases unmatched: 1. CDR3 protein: CASSFLAGDTGELFF. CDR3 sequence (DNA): TGTGCCAGCAGCTTTCTAGCGGGAGACACCGGGGAGCTGTTTTTT.

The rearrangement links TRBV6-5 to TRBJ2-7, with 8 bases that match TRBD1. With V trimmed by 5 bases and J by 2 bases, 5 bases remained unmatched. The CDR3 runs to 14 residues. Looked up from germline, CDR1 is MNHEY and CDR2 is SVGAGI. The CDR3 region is CASSRRTGPYEQYF. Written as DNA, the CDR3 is TGTGCCAGCAGTAGGCGGACAGGGCCCTACGAGCAGTACTTC.

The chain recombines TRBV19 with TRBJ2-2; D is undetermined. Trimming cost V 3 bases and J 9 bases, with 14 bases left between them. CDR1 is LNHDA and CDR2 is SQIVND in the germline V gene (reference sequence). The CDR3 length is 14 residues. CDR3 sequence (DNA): TGTGCCAGTAGTATCCCCGCAGGTACCAGGGAGCTGTTTTTT. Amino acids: CASSIPAGTRELFF.

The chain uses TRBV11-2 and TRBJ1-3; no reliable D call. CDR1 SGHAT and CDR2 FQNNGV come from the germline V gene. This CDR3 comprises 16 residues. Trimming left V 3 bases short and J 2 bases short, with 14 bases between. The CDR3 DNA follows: TGTGCCAGCAGCTTCTTAGAAGGGAGCGCTGGAAACACCATATATTTT. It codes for CASSFLEGSAGNTIYF.

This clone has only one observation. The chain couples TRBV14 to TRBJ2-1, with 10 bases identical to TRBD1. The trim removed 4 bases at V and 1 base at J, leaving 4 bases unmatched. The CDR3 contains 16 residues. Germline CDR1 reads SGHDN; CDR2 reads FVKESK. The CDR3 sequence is CASSLRGQGSYNEQFF. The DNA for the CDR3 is TGTGCCAGCAGCCTCAGGGGACAGGGGTCCTACAATGAGCAGTTCTTC.

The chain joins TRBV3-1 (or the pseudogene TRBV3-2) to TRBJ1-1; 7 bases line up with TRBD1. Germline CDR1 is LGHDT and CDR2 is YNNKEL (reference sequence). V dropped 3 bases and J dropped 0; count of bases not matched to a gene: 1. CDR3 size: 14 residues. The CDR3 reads CASSQGQMNTEAFF. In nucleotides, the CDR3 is TGTGCCAGCAGCCAGGGACAGATGAACACTGAAGCTTTCTTT.

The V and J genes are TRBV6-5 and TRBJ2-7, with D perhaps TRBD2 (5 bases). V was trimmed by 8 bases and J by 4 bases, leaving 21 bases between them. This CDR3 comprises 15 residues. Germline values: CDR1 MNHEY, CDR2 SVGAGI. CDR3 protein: CASDSTGLAGYEQYF. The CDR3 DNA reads TGTGCCAGCGATAGTACCGGGCTAGCCGGTTACGAGCAGTACTTC.

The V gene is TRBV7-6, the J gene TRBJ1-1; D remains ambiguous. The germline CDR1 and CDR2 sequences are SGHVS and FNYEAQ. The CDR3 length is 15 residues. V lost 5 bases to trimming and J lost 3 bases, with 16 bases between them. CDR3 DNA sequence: TGTGCCAGCAGCCCTAGCCCGGACTGGGACACTGAAGCTTTCTTT. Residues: CASSPSPDWDTEAFF.

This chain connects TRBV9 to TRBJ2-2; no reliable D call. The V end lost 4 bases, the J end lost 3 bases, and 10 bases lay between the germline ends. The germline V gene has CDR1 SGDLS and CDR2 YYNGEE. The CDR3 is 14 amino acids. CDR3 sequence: CASSSPRYTGELFF. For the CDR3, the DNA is TGTGCCAGCAGCTCACCCCGGTACACCGGGGAGCTGTTTTTT.

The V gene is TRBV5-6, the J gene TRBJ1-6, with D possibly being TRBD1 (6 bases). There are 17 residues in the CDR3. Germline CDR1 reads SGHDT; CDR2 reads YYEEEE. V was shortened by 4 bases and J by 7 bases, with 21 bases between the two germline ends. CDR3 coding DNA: TGTGCCAGCAGCCCCCTCCGGGACACCGCGGGCAATTCACCCCTCCACTTT. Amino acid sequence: CASSPLRDTAGNSPLHF.

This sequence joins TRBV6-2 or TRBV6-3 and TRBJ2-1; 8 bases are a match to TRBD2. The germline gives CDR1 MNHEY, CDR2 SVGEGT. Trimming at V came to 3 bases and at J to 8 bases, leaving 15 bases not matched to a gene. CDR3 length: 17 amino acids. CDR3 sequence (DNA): TGTGCCAGCAGTTATGGTGGGTCGAGCGGGAGAATCTATGAGCAGTTCTTC. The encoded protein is CASSYGGSSGRIYEQFF.

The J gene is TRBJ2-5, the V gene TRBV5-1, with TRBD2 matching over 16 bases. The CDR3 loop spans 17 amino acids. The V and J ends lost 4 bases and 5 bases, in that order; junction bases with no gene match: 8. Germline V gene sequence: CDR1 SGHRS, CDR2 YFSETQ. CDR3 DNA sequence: TGCGCCAGCAGCCCAGGGACTAGCGGGAGGGCAGTGGAGACCCAGTACTTC. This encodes CASSPGTSGRAVETQYF.

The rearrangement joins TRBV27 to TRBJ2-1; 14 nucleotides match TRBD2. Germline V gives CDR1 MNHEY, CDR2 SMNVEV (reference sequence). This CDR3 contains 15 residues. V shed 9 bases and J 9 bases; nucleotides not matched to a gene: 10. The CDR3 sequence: CASERTSGRSGEQFF. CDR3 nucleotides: TGTGCCAGTGAGAGGACTAGCGGGAGGAGTGGTGAGCAGTTCTTC.

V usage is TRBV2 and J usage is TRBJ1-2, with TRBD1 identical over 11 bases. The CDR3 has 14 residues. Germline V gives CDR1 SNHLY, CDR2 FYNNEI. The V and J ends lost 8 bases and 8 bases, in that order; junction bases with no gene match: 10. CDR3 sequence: CASSRADRGLGYTF. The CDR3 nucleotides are TGTGCCAGCTCCCGGGCGGACAGGGGGCTCGGCTACACCTTC.

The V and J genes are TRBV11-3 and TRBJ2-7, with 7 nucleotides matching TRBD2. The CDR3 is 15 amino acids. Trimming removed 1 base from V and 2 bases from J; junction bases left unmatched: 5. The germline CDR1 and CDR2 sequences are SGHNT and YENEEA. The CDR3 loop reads CASSLGTGGTYEQYF. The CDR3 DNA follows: TGTGCCAGCAGCTTAGGTACCGGGGGGACCTACGAGCAGTACTTC. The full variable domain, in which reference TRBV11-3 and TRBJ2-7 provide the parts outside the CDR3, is EAGVVQSPRYKIIEKKQPVAFWCNPISGHNTLYWYLQNLGQGPELLIRYENEEAVDDSQLPKDRFSAERLKGVDSTLKIQPAELGDSAVYLCASSLGTGGTYEQYFGPGTRLTVT.

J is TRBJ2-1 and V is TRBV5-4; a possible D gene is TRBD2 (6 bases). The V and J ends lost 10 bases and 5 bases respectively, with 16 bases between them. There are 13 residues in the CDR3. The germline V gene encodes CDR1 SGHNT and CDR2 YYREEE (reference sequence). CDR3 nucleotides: TGTGCCCCCGGAGGGCGGGACCACAATGAGCAGTTCTTC. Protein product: CAPGGRDHNEQFF.

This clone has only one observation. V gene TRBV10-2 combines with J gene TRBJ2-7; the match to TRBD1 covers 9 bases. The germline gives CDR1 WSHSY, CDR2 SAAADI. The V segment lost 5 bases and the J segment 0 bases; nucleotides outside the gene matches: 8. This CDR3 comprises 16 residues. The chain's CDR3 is CASSTGTGISSYEQYF. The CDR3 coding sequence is TGCGCCAGCAGTACCGGGACAGGGATAAGCTCCTACGAGCAGTACTTC.

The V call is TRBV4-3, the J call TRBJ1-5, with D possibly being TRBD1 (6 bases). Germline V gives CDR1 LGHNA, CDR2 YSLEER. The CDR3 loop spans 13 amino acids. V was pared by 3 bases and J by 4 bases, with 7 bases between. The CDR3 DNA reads TGCGCCAGCAGCCAGCAGGGGAATCAGCCCCAGCATTTT. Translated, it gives CASSQQGNQPQHF.